This T cell receptor (beta chain) was captured in a study of T cells in Graves' hyperthyroidism and ophthalmopathy. Study as a whole: Once the initial diagnosis was made, peripheral blood was obtained before any treatment.

At least ten counts were recorded for this clonotype. TCR beta CDR3 sequences were amplified from RNA transcripts. HTBI primers drove first-round RT-PCR of the TCR CDR3. TCRdb called the multiplex PCR reads again in MiXCR, with one record for every CDR3 protein. The table shows more than 300,000 distinct CDR3 sequences, with about 13% occurring only once. CDR1 is LNHNV, CDR2 YYDKDF, per germline (reference sequence). The CDR3 length is 15 residues. With V trimmed by 5 bases and J by 5 bases, 6 bases remained unmatched. The material sequenced was blood. The receptor's source is a woman aged 18-30 years with Graves' hyperthyroidism. The chain has TRBV15 and TRBJ2-2, with 9 bases fitting TRBD1. Here the CDR3 DNA reads TGTGCCACCAGCGTTCAACAGGGGGCTACCGGGGAGCTGTTTTTT. Protein product: CATSVQQGATGELFF.